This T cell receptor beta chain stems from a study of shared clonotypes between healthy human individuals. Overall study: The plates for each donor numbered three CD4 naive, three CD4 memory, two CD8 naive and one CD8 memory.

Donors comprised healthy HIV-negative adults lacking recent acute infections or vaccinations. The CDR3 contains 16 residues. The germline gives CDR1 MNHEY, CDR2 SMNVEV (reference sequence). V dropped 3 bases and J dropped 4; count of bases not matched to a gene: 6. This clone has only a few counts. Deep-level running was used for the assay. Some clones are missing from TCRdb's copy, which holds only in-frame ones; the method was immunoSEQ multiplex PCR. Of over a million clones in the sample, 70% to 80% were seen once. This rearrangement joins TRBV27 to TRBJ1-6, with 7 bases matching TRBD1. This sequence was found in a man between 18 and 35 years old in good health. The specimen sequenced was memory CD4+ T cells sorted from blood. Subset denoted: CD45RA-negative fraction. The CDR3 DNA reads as TGTGCCAGCAGTTTGGAGGGGGCAGCATATAATTCACCCCTCCACTTT. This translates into CASSLEGAAYNSPLHF.